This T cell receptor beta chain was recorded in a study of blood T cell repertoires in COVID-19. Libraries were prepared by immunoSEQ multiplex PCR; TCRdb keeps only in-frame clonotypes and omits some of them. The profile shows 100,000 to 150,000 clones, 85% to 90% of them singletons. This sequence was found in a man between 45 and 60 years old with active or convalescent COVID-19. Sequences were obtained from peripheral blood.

The CDR3 loop is CASTVILGGRETQYF. DNA for the CDR3: TGTGCCAGCACCGTGATCTTAGGGGGTAGAGAGACCCAGTACTTC. The chain employs TRBV5-4 and TRBJ2-5; TRBD1 is a possible D gene (6 bases). Trimming took off 6 bases at V and 4 bases at J, with 19 bases between the two ends. CDR1 and CDR2 from the germline V gene are SGHNT and YYREEE (reference sequence). The CDR3 has 15 amino acids.